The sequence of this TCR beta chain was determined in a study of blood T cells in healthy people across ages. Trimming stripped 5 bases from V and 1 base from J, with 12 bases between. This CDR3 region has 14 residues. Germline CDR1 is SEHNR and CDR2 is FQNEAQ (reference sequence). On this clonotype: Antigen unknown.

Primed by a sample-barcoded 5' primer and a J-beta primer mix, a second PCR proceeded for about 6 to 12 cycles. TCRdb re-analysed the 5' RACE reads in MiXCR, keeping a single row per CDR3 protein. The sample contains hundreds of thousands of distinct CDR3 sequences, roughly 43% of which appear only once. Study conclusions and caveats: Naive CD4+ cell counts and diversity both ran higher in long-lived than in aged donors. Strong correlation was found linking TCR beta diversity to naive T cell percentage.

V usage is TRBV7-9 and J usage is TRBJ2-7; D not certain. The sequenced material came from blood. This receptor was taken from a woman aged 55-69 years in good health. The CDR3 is CASSTDDGSYEQYF. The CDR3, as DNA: TGTGCCAGCAGCACCGATGACGGGTCCTACGAGCAGTACTTC.